This paragraph covers one T cell receptor (beta chain) sequence. The sample belongs to a study of brain T cells in children with intractable seizures. The CDR3 consists of 14 residues. CDR1 is SGHTS and CDR2 is YDEGEE in the germline V gene. V shed 4 bases and J 4 bases; nucleotides not matched to a gene: 5. Only cases whose brain tissue showed the highest T cell transcript signatures were sequenced. Generated by immunoSEQ multiplex PCR, the TCRdb table keeps only in-frame clones and is missing some. The top ten clones hold about 6% of a sample with under 45,000 clones, around 90% of them seen once. This clonotype was obtained from a girl aged 2-10 years with tuberous sclerosis and intractable seizures. The chain employs TRBV5-8 and TRBJ2-3; 8 nucleotides agree with TRBD1. The sample here was peripheral blood, taken at surgery. As DNA, the CDR3 is TGTGCCAGCAGCCTTGGACAGGGCTCAGATACGCAGTATTTT. This gives the protein CASSLGQGSDTQYF. The variable domain in full, with the rest retrieved from reference TRBV5-8 and TRBJ2-3, is EAGVTQSPTHLIKTRGQQATLRCSPISGHTSVYWYQQALGLGLQFLLWYDEGEERNRGNFPPRFSGRQFPNYSSELNVNALELEDSALYLCASSLGQGSDTQYFGPGTRLTVL.